This entry lists 19 T cell receptor beta chains sequenced from one sample in a study of cytomegalovirus exposure and HLA in healthy donors. Profiled with immunoSEQ multiplex PCR; TCRdb holds only in-frame clones, not every one. The table includes hundreds of thousands of clones, around four fifths detected once. What was sequenced was PBMCs. The receptors shown here come from a woman under 30 in good health and CMV-seronegative.

This chain's CDR3 is CSVLTDTDTQYF. As DNA, the CDR3 is TGCAGCGTTCTGACTGACACAGATACGCAGTATTTT. This chain links TRBV29-1 with TRBJ2-3; D remains unclear. Germline V gives CDR1 SQVTM, CDR2 ANQGSEA. Deletions cut 5 bases from V and 2 bases from J, with 8 bases between. This CDR3 contains 12 residues.

V and J are TRBV7-2 and TRBJ2-7; D may be TRBD1 or TRBD2 (5 bases each). Trimming cost V 3 bases and J 1 base, with 13 bases left between them. CDR3 length: 15 residues. Germline assignment: CDR1 SGHTA and CDR2 FQGNSA. CDR3 nucleotide sequence: TGTGCCAGCAGCTTGGGGCGGGCGGGTTCCTACGAGCAGTACTTC. This gives the protein CASSLGRAGSYEQYF.

The J gene is TRBJ2-7, the V gene TRBV6-9; 13 bases map to TRBD2. V shed 2 bases and J 3 bases; nucleotides not matched to a gene: 10. The germline V gene encodes CDR1 MNHGY and CDR2 SVAAGI. The CDR3 runs 18 residues. In nucleotides, the CDR3 is TGTGCCAGCAGTTATCCGGGACTAGCGGGACACCAATACTACGAGCAGTACTTC. This translates into CASSYPGLAGHQYYEQYF.

This clone was seen a single time. The chain links TRBV5-1 to TRBJ2-5; D unresolved. With 2 bases removed from V and 0 bases from J, the gap between germline ends came to 5 bases. Germline V CDR1 and CDR2: SGHRS, YFSETQ. The CDR3 length is 13 residues. The CDR3 protein is CASSLGYQETQYF. The CDR3 DNA reads as TGCGCCAGCAGCTTAGGGTACCAAGAGACCCAGTACTTC. The complete variable domain, with remaining parts taken from reference TRBV5-1 and TRBJ2-5, reads KAGVTQTPRYLIKTRGQQVTLSCSPISGHRSVSWYQQTPGQGLQFLFEYFSETQRNKGNFPGRFSGRQFSNSRSEMNVSTLELGDSALYLCASSLGYQETQYFGPGTRLLVL.

The chain carries TRBV5-1 and TRBJ2-3; tentatively, D is TRBD1 (5 bases). The CDR3 covers 15 residues. Trimming removed 4 bases from V and 5 bases from J, with 17 bases in between. Germline lookup yields CDR1 SGHRS and CDR2 YFSETQ. CDR3 in DNA: TGCGCCAGCAGCGACGCTTTTGGGGCCGGAGATACGCAGTATTTT. This translates into CASSDAFGAGDTQYF. The full variable domain, in which reference TRBV5-1 and TRBJ2-3 provide the parts outside the CDR3, is KAGVTQTPRYLIKTRGQQVTLSCSPISGHRSVSWYQQTPGQGLQFLFEYFSETQRNKGNFPGRFSGRQFSNSRSEMNVSTLELGDSALYLCASSDAFGAGDTQYFGPGTRLTVL.

On this clone: Germline and junction disagree at one end, which may indicate a read error. This rearrangement joins TRBV7-7 to TRBJ2-5; possibly TRBD2 for D (6 bases). This CDR3 has 14 amino acids. The germline V gene has CDR1 SSHAT and CDR2 FNYEAQ (reference sequence). The CDR3: CASSRTKGGETQYF. The CDR3 nucleotides are TGTGCTAGCAGCCGGACTAAAGGTGGAGAGACCCAGTACTTC. Full variable domain (missing parts from reference TRBV7-7 and TRBJ2-5): GAGVSQSPRYKVTKRGQDVTLRCDPISSHATLYWYQQALGQGPEFLTYFNYEAQPDKSGLPSDRFSAERPEGSISTLTIQRTEQRDSAMYRCASSRTKGGETQYFGPGTRLLVL.

This sequence joins TRBV6-1 and TRBJ1-6, with D unresolved. V lost 8 bases, J lost 9 bases, and 11 bases lay in between. The CDR3 runs 12 residues. From germline, CDR1 is MNHNS and CDR2 SASEGT. As DNA, the CDR3 is TGTGCCAGCCAAGATTGGGCTTCACCCCTCCACTTT. Translating it yields CASQDWASPLHF.

This clone has just a few counts. The gene calls are TRBV4-1 and TRBJ2-5; 7 bases are shared with TRBD2. From germline, CDR1 is MGHRA and CDR2 YSYEKL. This CDR3 has 16 amino acids. After removal of 2 bases from V and 1 base from J, the junction contained 7 bases not matched to a gene. Written as DNA, the CDR3 is TGCGCCAGCAGCCAATTGGCGGGGGATTTCCAAGAGACCCAGTACTTC. It is translated as CASSQLAGDFQETQYF.

The chain has TRBV29-1 and TRBJ2-1; D call uncertain. Germline CDR1 and CDR2: SQVTM and ANQGSEA. The CDR3 consists of 12 residues. Trimming cost V 3 bases and J 3 bases, with 6 bases left between them. The CDR3 protein is CSVEGNYNEQFF. The CDR3 region has the DNA TGCAGCGTTGAGGGGAACTACAATGAGCAGTTCTTC.

The V gene is TRBV25-1, the J gene TRBJ1-1; D gene unclear. This CDR3 region has 15 residues. V lost 6 bases and J 2 bases, leaving 16 bases between the germline ends. Per germline, CDR1 MGHDK and CDR2 SYGVNS. Written as DNA, the CDR3 is TGTGCCAGCAGCCCGCCTAGGCACTCAAACACTGAAGCTTTCTTT. Protein product: CASSPPRHSNTEAFF.

The chain employs TRBV5-1 and TRBJ2-3; D is unresolved. The CDR3 is 13 amino acids. The V gene lost 4 bases and the J gene lost 0 bases, with 6 bases spanning the gap. Germline CDR1 SGHRS, CDR2 YFSETQ. The DNA for the CDR3 is TGCGCCAGCAGCCTCTTTAGCACAGATACGCAGTATTTT. Protein product: CASSLFSTDTQYF.

A few counts support this clone. The chain carries TRBV14 and TRBJ2-7; D remains unclear. CDR1 is SGHDN and CDR2 is FVKESK in the germline V gene. V shed 1 base and J shed 0 bases, with 10 bases lying between them. The CDR3 totals 15 residues. CDR3 coding DNA: TGTGCCAGCAGCCAAGGGCTGCTGAGCTCCTACGAGCAGTACTTC. Translating gives CASSQGLLSSYEQYF.

The V and J genes are TRBV5-4 and TRBJ2-7, with 10 bases matching TRBD2. Germline loops: CDR1 SGHNT, CDR2 YYREEE (reference sequence). V trimming: 1 base; J trimming: 4 bases; junction bases outside the gene matches: 5. The CDR3 length is 15 residues. The CDR3 DNA is TGTGCCAGCAGCTTGAGGAGCGGGAGGGCATACGAGCAGTACTTC. Its translation: CASSLRSGRAYEQYF.

The gene calls are TRBV7-3 and TRBJ2-1; TRBD1 matches 10 bases. Per germline, CDR1 SGHTA and CDR2 FQGTGA. This CDR3 is built from 11 residues. J gave up 14 bases and V 5 bases, and 3 bases lay outside the gene matches. CDR3 nucleotides: TGTGCCAGCAGCCAGGGACAGGGGAAGTTCTTC. As protein: CASSQGQGKFF.

The chain links TRBV6-5 to TRBJ1-5, with 8 bases fitting TRBD1. With V trimmed by 6 bases and J by 7 bases, 8 bases remained unmatched. Germline V gene data show CDR1 as MNHEY and CDR2 as SVGAGI. This CDR3 has 14 residues. CDR3 in DNA: TGTGCCAGCAGCCCAGGGGGCGGCAGGCAGCCCCAGCATTTT. Protein product: CASSPGGGRQPQHF.

V and J are TRBV4-2 and TRBJ2-3, with a possible D match to TRBD2 (6 bases). The germline V and J ends were trimmed by 0 bases and 1 base, with 14 bases remaining between them. Germline V CDR1 and CDR2: LGHNA, YNFKEQ. This CDR3 spans 17 amino acids. For the CDR3, the DNA is TGTGCCAGCAGCCAAGAAGCAACGCGGGGCGGCACAGATACGCAGTATTTT. Protein product: CASSQEATRGGTDTQYF.

CDR3 loop: CASKRPSGEQYF. CDR3 coding DNA: TGTGCCAGCAAAAGGCCTTCGGGCGAGCAGTACTTC. The rearrangement uses TRBV27 and TRBJ2-7; D unclear. The CDR3 is 12 residues long. Trimming left V 7 bases short and J 6 bases short, with 13 bases between. Germline assignment: CDR1 MNHEY and CDR2 SMNVEV (reference sequence).

This clone occurred once. CDR3 residues: CASSLFSREAFF. CDR3 nucleotides: TGTGCCAGCAGTTTATTCAGCCGGGAAGCTTTCTTT. The chain is built from TRBV28 and TRBJ1-1, with D unclear. Germline assignment: CDR1 MDHEN and CDR2 SYDVKM. The V gene lost 1 base and the J gene lost 8 bases, with 8 bases spanning the gap. The CDR3 loop spans 12 amino acids.

The chain couples TRBV11-2 to TRBJ1-1; D gene unclear. V lost 0 bases, J lost 8 bases, and 7 bases lay in between. This CDR3 is 12 amino acids long. The V gene's germline CDR1 is SGHAT and CDR2 FQNNGV. CDR3 nucleotide sequence: TGTGCCAGCAGCTTAGAGGGGATCGAAGCTTTCTTT. Residues: CASSLEGIEAFF.